This TCR beta chain was recorded in a study of shared clonotypes between healthy human individuals. Deep was the level at which the assay was run. For every subset, genomic DNA was evenly distributed across several immunoSEQ plates. Source study methods: With immunoSEQ giving junction-only sequences and no quality scores, filtering differed. Assay: immunoSEQ multiplex PCR; the TCRdb copy retains only in-frame clones and omits some. The V and J calls and clone size come from that table; D and trimming were worked out from the DNA. The table lists some 1,400,000 clones, roughly 96% of them singletons, with more than 0.9% in the top ten. This CDR3 is 15 amino acids long. V was cut by 6 bases and J by 5 bases, with 20 bases left in between. Germline CDR1 and CDR2: WNHNN and SYGVQD (reference sequence).

This TCR came from a man younger than 45 in good health. The V and J genes are TRBV10-1 and TRBJ2-7, with a weak D call TRBD2 (6 bases). Sequenced sample: naive CD4+ T cells sorted from blood. Stated subset: CD45RA+ positively selected. The CDR3 region has the DNA TGCGCCAGCAGGGAGGATAGAGGGTGGAGGGACGAGCAGTACTTC. It encodes CASREDRGWRDEQYF.